Below are 29 T cell receptor beta chains sequenced from a single sample in a study of blood T cell repertoires in COVID-19. The assay was immunoSEQ multiplex PCR, and TCRdb's table has in-frame clones only and misses some. The sample records hundreds of thousands of clones, under 90% being singletons. Sequencing was carried out using PBMCs or T cells enriched from blood (not recorded which). These receptors originate from a man aged 25-45 years with acute COVID-19.

J is TRBJ1-2 and V is TRBV7-9, with 7 positions matching TRBD1. J lost 4 bases, V lost 0 bases, and 5 bases had no gene match. Germline loops: CDR1 SEHNR, CDR2 FQNEAQ (reference sequence). This CDR3 region has 15 residues. The CDR3 region is CASSLATGLGYGYTF. In DNA, the CDR3 is TGTGCCAGCAGCTTAGCGACAGGGTTGGGCTATGGCTACACCTTC. Supplemented by reference TRBV7-9 and TRBJ1-2, the full variable domain reads DTGVSQNPRHKITKRGQNVTFRCDPISEHNRLYWYRQTLGQGPEFLTYFQNEAQLEKSRLLSDRFSAERPKGSFSTLEIQRTEQGDSAMYLCASSLATGLGYGYTFGSGTRLTVV.

The J gene is TRBJ1-1, the V gene TRBV12-5; 7 positions match TRBD1. In germline, CDR1 is LGHNT, CDR2 FRNRAP. V lost 0 bases, J lost 4 bases, and 5 bases stayed unmatched. The CDR3 loop spans 15 amino acids. CDR3 residues: CASGLVPQGGTEAFF. CDR3 DNA sequence: TGTGCTAGTGGTTTGGTACCCCAGGGGGGCACTGAAGCTTTCTTT.

This clone showed up just once. The chain is built from TRBV7-2 and TRBJ2-5; TRBD2 matches at 15 bases. Germline V gene lookup returns CDR1 SGHTA and CDR2 FQGNSA. CDR3 size: 19 residues. V lost 3 bases and J lost 5; bases outside the gene matches: 13. As DNA, the CDR3 is TGTGCCAGCAGCTTCGGAGGACTAGCGGGAGGGCCGGGGCCGGAGACCCAGTACTTC. Its translation is CASSFGGLAGGPGPETQYF.

This clone was seen just once. This rearrangement joins TRBV11-2 to TRBJ1-4, with a weak D call TRBD1 (6 bases). Per the germline V gene, CDR1 is SGHAT and CDR2 is FQNNGV. V lost 5 bases, J lost 6 bases, and 19 bases lay in between. The CDR3 consists of 16 residues. The CDR3 sequence: CASSHPRGGADEKLFF. The CDR3 DNA is TGTGCCAGCAGCCATCCGAGGGGGGGAGCAGATGAAAAACTGTTTTTT.

The chain couples TRBV4-3 to TRBJ2-1, with 8 bases identical to TRBD2. V lost 0 bases and J lost 4; bases outside the gene matches: 5. CDR3 length: 16 amino acids. CDR1 is LGHNA and CDR2 is YSLEER in the germline V gene. CDR3 nucleotides: TGCGCCAGCAGCCAAGACGCGCGGGAGGTTTACAATGAGCAGTTCTTC. This encodes CASSQDAREVYNEQFF.

CDR3 nucleotides: TGTGCCAGCAGTTTAACGGGGTTAGAGACCCAGTACTTC. It specifies CASSLTGLETQYF. This chain connects TRBV12-3 or TRBV12-4 to TRBJ2-5; D might be TRBD2 (5 bases). Between the trimmed V and J ends, which lost 2 bases and 4 bases, there was a span of 8 bases. The CDR3 spans 13 residues.

This clone was recorded only once. The genes are TRBV7-9 and TRBJ2-3; 9 positions match TRBD1. V lost 2 bases to trimming and J lost 5 bases; unmatched junction nucleotides: 11. Germline loops: CDR1 SEHNR, CDR2 FQNEAQ (reference sequence). The CDR3 length is 17 residues. DNA of the CDR3: TGTGCCAGCAGCTTAAGCGGCTGGACAGGGGTTGGAGATACGCAGTATTTT. Its protein is CASSLSGWTGVGDTQYF.

The chain links TRBV9 to TRBJ1-1; tentatively, D is TRBD1 (6 bases). The CDR3 totals 12 residues. V was pared by 3 bases and J by 14 bases, with 17 bases between. CDR1 SGDLS and CDR2 YYNGEE come from the germline V gene. Here the CDR3 reads CASSGPDRTVFF. The DNA of the CDR3 is TGTGCCAGCAGCGGACCCGACAGGACAGTGTTCTTT.

This chain uses TRBV6-1 with TRBJ1-3; the D gene is possibly TRBD1 (5 bases). Germline CDR1 is MNHNS and CDR2 is SASEGT. This CDR3 spans 18 amino acids. V was trimmed by 2 bases and J by 4 bases, leaving 21 bases between them. CDR3 bases: TGTGCCAGCAGTGAATGGGGCCGAGTCACCCATAAAGGAAACACCATATATTTT. Protein product: CASSEWGRVTHKGNTIYF.

V is TRBV18 and J is TRBJ1-5, with TRBD1 matching 10 bases. V was pared by 3 bases and J by 7 bases, with 3 bases of the junction left unmatched. The CDR3 runs to 14 residues. In germline, CDR1 is KGHSH, CDR2 LQKENI. As DNA, the CDR3 is TGTGCCAGCTCACCCTGGGACAGGGGACAGCCCCAGCATTTT. Encoded protein: CASSPWDRGQPQHF.

This clone was observed once. The chain is built from TRBV15 and TRBJ2-5; no firm D call. CDR1 and CDR2 from the germline V gene are LNHNV and YYDKDF (reference sequence). V lost 5 bases and J 5 bases, leaving 9 bases between the germline ends. This CDR3 spans 12 amino acids. The CDR3 sequence: CATSQRSETQYF. CDR3 sequence (DNA): TGTGCCACCAGCCAACGAAGCGAGACCCAGTACTTC.

The chain has TRBV27 and TRBJ2-1; TRBD2 might be the D (6 bases). The CDR3 contains 14 residues. V was shortened by 6 bases and J by 1 base, with 10 bases between the two germline ends. CDR1 and CDR2 from the germline V gene are MNHEY and SMNVEV (reference sequence). The CDR3: CASRTAGSYNEQFF. The CDR3 coding sequence is TGTGCCAGCAGGACCGCGGGATCCTACAATGAGCAGTTCTTC.

This clone is a singleton in its sample. The chain carries TRBV28 and TRBJ1-4, with 8 nucleotides matching TRBD1. Germline V gene data show CDR1 as MDHEN and CDR2 as SYDVKM. V was clipped by 4 bases and J by 8 bases; unmatched bases: 3. The CDR3 has 13 amino acids. The CDR3 is CASSYQGAEKLFF. DNA for the CDR3: TGTGCCAGCAGTTACCAGGGGGCGGAAAAACTGTTTTTT.

V gene TRBV6-5 combines with J gene TRBJ2-4, with D possibly being TRBD1 (5 bases). Trimming stripped 4 bases from V and 3 bases from J, with 10 bases between. Germline values: CDR1 MNHEY, CDR2 SVGAGI. The CDR3 is 14 amino acids. CDR3 in DNA: TGTGCCAGCAGTTTAGGGGCGTTCAAAAACATTCAGTACTTC. Amino acid sequence: CASSLGAFKNIQYF.

The chain has TRBV19 and TRBJ2-2; TRBD2 aligns across 11 bases. Germline CDR1 is LNHDA and CDR2 is SQIVND (reference sequence). There are 16 residues in the CDR3. Unmatched junction bases numbered 15, after V lost 10 bases and J lost 8 bases. The CDR3 DNA is TGTGCCATCGCCATAGGGGGACTAGCGGCTAGGGGGGAGCTGTTTTTT. It is translated as CAIAIGGLAARGELFF.

The chain joins TRBV27 to TRBJ2-5, with TRBD2 matching 11 bases. V trimming: 0 bases; J trimming: 4 bases; junction bases outside the gene matches: 4. CDR1 MNHEY and CDR2 SMNVEV come from the germline V gene (reference sequence). This CDR3 has 16 amino acids. CDR3 amino acids: CASSLSSGRATETQYF. In DNA, the CDR3 is TGTGCCAGCAGTTTATCTAGCGGGAGGGCCACAGAGACCCAGTACTTC.

The rearrangement joins TRBV5-1 to TRBJ2-5, with TRBD1 matching over 7 bases. J was trimmed by 4 bases and V by 5 bases; bases with no gene match: 11. CDR1 and CDR2 (germline): SGHRS, YFSETQ. This CDR3 contains 15 residues. CDR3 loop: CASSSSDRASETQYF. CDR3 sequence (DNA): TGCGCCAGCAGTTCGTCCGACAGGGCTTCAGAGACCCAGTACTTC.

This sequence joins TRBV5-4 and TRBJ1-2, with TRBD1 matching over 8 bases. This CDR3 region has 14 residues. V lost 4 bases to trimming and J lost 8 bases; unmatched junction nucleotides: 10. Germline CDR1 and CDR2: SGHNT and YYREEE (reference sequence). Written as DNA, the CDR3 is TGTGCCAGCAGCCTAGGGACAGGACCGTCCGGCTACACCTTC. Its translation: CASSLGTGPSGYTF.

This clone came up once. The chain couples TRBV19 to TRBJ1-6; the match to TRBD1 covers 7 bases. Germline CDR1 reads LNHDA; CDR2 reads SQIVND (reference sequence). CDR3 length: 14 amino acids. Unmatched junction bases numbered 10, after V lost 7 bases and J lost 10 bases. The CDR3 here is CASIGTEVQSPLHF. The DNA for the CDR3 is TGTGCCAGTATTGGGACAGAGGTACAATCACCCCTCCACTTT.

This chain connects TRBV14 to TRBJ2-2; 11 bases match TRBD1. The CDR3 is 15 amino acids. J gave up 6 bases and V 2 bases, and 2 bases lay outside the gene matches. Germline assignment: CDR1 SGHDN and CDR2 FVKESK. The CDR3: CASSQRTGGAGELFF. CDR3 bases: TGTGCCAGCAGCCAACGGACAGGGGGCGCCGGGGAGCTGTTTTTT. Together with reference TRBV14 and TRBJ2-2, the CDR3 gives the full variable domain: EAGVTQFPSHSVIEKGQTVTLRCDPISGHDNLYWYRRVMGKEIKFLLHFVKESKQDESGMPNNRFLAERTGGTYSTLKVQPAELEDSGVYFCASSQRTGGAGELFFGEGSRLTVL.

The chain links TRBV6-2 or TRBV6-3 to TRBJ2-2, with 7 bases lining up with TRBD2. This CDR3 contains 15 residues. CDR1 is MNHEY, CDR2 SVGEGT, per germline. Trimming at V came to 4 bases and at J to 4 bases, leaving 6 bases not matched to a gene. The CDR3 sequence: CASSFGRTFTGELFF. In nucleotides, the CDR3 is TGTGCCAGCAGTTTCGGGAGGACCTTCACCGGGGAGCTGTTTTTT.

This clone was found a few times. This chain links TRBV19 with TRBJ2-1; a weak D match, TRBD2 (5 bases). V gave up 6 bases and J gave up 3 bases, with 12 bases separating them. CDR1 and CDR2 (germline): LNHDA, SQIVND (reference sequence). This CDR3 is 14 amino acids long. This CDR3 reads CASSRPGYYNEQFF. The DNA for the CDR3 is TGTGCCAGTAGCCGCCCGGGGTACTACAATGAGCAGTTCTTC. The full variable domain, in which reference TRBV19 and TRBJ2-1 provide the parts outside the CDR3, is DGGITQSPKYLFRKEGQNVTLSCEQNLNHDAMYWYRQDPGQGLRLIYYSQIVNDFQKGDIAEGYSVSREKKESFPLTVTSAQKNPTAFYLCASSRPGYYNEQFFGPGTRLTVL.

The CDR3 reads CASSLTGLAESSYEQYV. The CDR3 DNA follows: TGTGCCAGCAGCTTGACGGGACTAGCGGAGAGCTCCTACGAGCAGTACGTC. This chain uses TRBV5-5 with TRBJ2-7; TRBD2 matches 11 bases. Looked up from germline, CDR1 is SGHKS and CDR2 is YYEKEE (reference sequence). The length of the CDR3 is 17 residues. With 1 base clipped from V and 0 bases from J, the junction kept 6 bases outside the gene matches.

The chain employs TRBV27 and TRBJ1-1; perhaps TRBD1 as D (5 bases). This CDR3 region has 17 residues. Germline V gene lookup returns CDR1 MNHEY and CDR2 SMNVEV (reference sequence). Deletions cut 6 bases from V and 0 bases from J, with 20 bases between. The CDR3 DNA reads as TGTGCCAGCAGGACTTTGAAGAAGACAGAGATGAACACTGAAGCTTTCTTT. Its translation: CASRTLKKTEMNTEAFF.

This clone has a single count. The chain couples TRBV9 to TRBJ2-5; weak D call: TRBD2 (6 bases). The CDR3 length is 15 residues. V lost 4 bases and J lost 7, with 20 bases in between. Germline V gives CDR1 SGDLS, CDR2 YYNGEE. The CDR3 sequence: CASSSHSGREGTQYF. DNA for the CDR3: TGTGCCAGCAGCTCACATAGCGGCCGGGAAGGGACCCAGTACTTC.

The genes are TRBV13 and TRBJ2-2, with 8 bases fitting TRBD2. The ends lost 3 bases at V and 3 bases at J; junction bases unmatched: 3. The CDR3 is made up of 15 amino acids. Germline CDR1 and CDR2: PRHDT and FYEKMQ (reference sequence). This CDR3 reads CASSFSGGHTGELFF. The CDR3 nucleotides are TGTGCCAGCAGCTTTTCGGGGGGGCACACCGGGGAGCTGTTTTTT.

The chain is built from TRBV16 and TRBJ2-3; 9 bases agree with TRBD1. The V and J ends lost 4 bases and 3 bases, in that order; junction bases with no gene match: 5. The length of the CDR3 is 15 residues. Germline V gene lookup returns CDR1 KGHSY and CDR2 FQNENV. The CDR3, as DNA: TGTGCCAGCAGCCCGGGACAGGGAGGTACAGATACGCAGTATTTT. Protein sequence: CASSPGQGGTDTQYF.

V gene TRBV11-2 combines with J gene TRBJ2-7; possibly TRBD1 for D (5 bases). V was trimmed by 1 base and J by 3 bases, leaving 13 bases between them. CDR1 SGHAT and CDR2 FQNNGV come from the germline V gene. The CDR3 consists of 15 residues. The CDR3 protein is CASSLGLGAYYEQYV. DNA of the CDR3: TGTGCCAGCAGCTTAGGCCTAGGGGCCTACTACGAGCAGTACGTC.

The genes are TRBV2 and TRBJ2-1, with a possible D match to TRBD2 (6 bases). CDR3 size: 17 residues. Trimming cost V 6 bases and J 4 bases, with 22 bases left between them. Per germline, CDR1 SNHLY and CDR2 FYNNEI. CDR3 loop: CASSPQPASDRYNEQFF. In DNA, the CDR3 is TGTGCCAGCAGCCCCCAACCCGCTAGCGACCGTTACAATGAGCAGTTCTTC.